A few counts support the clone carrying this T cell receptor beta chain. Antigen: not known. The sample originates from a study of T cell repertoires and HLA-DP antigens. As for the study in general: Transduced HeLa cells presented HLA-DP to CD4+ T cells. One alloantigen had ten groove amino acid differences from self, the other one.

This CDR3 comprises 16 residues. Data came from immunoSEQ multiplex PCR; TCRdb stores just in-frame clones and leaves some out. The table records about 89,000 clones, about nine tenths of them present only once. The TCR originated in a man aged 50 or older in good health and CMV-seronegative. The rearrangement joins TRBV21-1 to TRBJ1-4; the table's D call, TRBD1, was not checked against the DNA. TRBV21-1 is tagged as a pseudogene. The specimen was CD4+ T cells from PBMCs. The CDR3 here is CASSTPPGQGDEKLFF. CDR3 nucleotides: TGTGCCAGCAGCACGCCTCCGGGACAGGGGGATGAAAAACTGTTTTTT.